A selection of T cell receptor beta chains follows, all from one sample in a study of T cell repertoires in cytomegalovirus infection. A single record per CDR3 protein comes from TCRdb applying MiXCR to the reads. Of 450,000 to 600,000 distinct CDR3 sequences in the sample, roughly 43% were seen once. These receptors' targets are unknown. The source material was cultured PBMCs, sampled from culture after CMV antigen stimulation. These receptors all stem from a human donor in good health (CMV status not recorded). Some clones in this sample may be carry-over from other donors' samples. Both conserved end residues are part of each CDR3. The order of the fields is V gene, clone size, J gene, D gene, CDR3 DNA, CDR3 protein. The D gene is left open where the match is weak. The size field is filled for only some rows; it gives once, few, many or a size class.

v_call: TRBV29-1
clone_size: -
j_call: TRBJ1-2
d_call: TRBD1
cdr3_nt: TGCAGCGTTCCGGGACAGGGGTATACCTTC
cdr3_aa: CSVPGQGYTF

v_call: TRBV7-2
clone_size: few
j_call: TRBJ1-4
d_call: TRBD1
cdr3_nt: TGTGCCAGCAGCCCTAGCGGATCTAGGGGGCTTGGTGAAAAACTGTTTTTT
cdr3_aa: CASSPSGSRGLGEKLFF

v_call: TRBV7-2
clone_size: -
j_call: TRBJ2-1
d_call: -
cdr3_nt: TGTGCCAGCAGCTTAGTCGCCCGGGAGTATTCACCCACTACCTTTGACAATGAGCAGTTCTTC
cdr3_aa: CASSLVAREYSPTTFDNEQFF

v_call: TRBV5-1
clone_size: -
j_call: TRBJ1-6
d_call: -
cdr3_nt: TGCGCCAGCAGTGAAGCCCTAACTCCAGGGCGTAATTCACCCCTCCACTTT
cdr3_aa: CASSEALTPGRNSPLHF

v_call: TRBV7-2
clone_size: -
j_call: TRBJ2-7
d_call: -
cdr3_nt: TGTGCCAGCAGCTTAGAGCTACGAGGGCAGTACTTC
cdr3_aa: CASSLELRGQYF

v_call: TRBV18
clone_size: -
j_call: TRBJ1-5
d_call: TRBD1
cdr3_nt: TGTGCCAGCTCACAACAGGGGGCGCGGGTCAATCAGCCCCAGCATTTT
cdr3_aa: CASSQQGARVNQPQHF

v_call: TRBV6-5
clone_size: -
j_call: TRBJ2-1
d_call: -
cdr3_nt: TGTGCCAGCAGTTACTCGTGGCTAGCTGCCGGTGAGCAGTTCTTC
cdr3_aa: CASSYSWLAAGEQFF

v_call: TRBV2
clone_size: -
j_call: TRBJ2-2
d_call: -
cdr3_nt: TGTGCCAGCAGGGCAACCCGGGACGGGGAGCTGTTTTTT
cdr3_aa: CASRATRDGELFF

v_call: TRBV6-8
clone_size: -
j_call: TRBJ1-2
d_call: TRBD1
cdr3_nt: TGTGCCAGCACCCCTCTAGGGACAGGGAGGAACTATGGCTACACCTTC
cdr3_aa: CASTPLGTGRNYGYTF

v_call: TRBV20-1
clone_size: -
j_call: TRBJ2-3
d_call: TRBD2
cdr3_nt: TGCAGTGCTAGAGAAGGGGGCGGGGGGGTCGATACGCAGTATTTT
cdr3_aa: CSAREGGGGVDTQYF

v_call: TRBV19
clone_size: once
j_call: TRBJ2-3
d_call: -
cdr3_nt: TGTGCCAGTAGTATCCAAGCCCTTGCTGGCACAGATACGCAGTATTTT
cdr3_aa: CASSIQALAGTDTQYF

v_call: TRBV6-6
clone_size: -
j_call: TRBJ2-1
d_call: TRBD1
cdr3_nt: TGTGCCAGCAGTTACGGGACAGGGGAATACAATGAGCAGTTCTTC
cdr3_aa: CASSYGTGEYNEQFF

v_call: TRBV7-6
clone_size: few
j_call: TRBJ2-7
d_call: -
cdr3_nt: TGTGCCAGCAGCTTATTGGACAGCTCCTACGAGCAGTACTTC
cdr3_aa: CASSLLDSSYEQYF

v_call: TRBV7-2
clone_size: -
j_call: TRBJ2-1
d_call: -
cdr3_nt: TGTGCCAGCAGCTTAACACTCTTCTCCTACAATGAGCAGTTCTTC
cdr3_aa: CASSLTLFSYNEQFF

v_call: TRBV7-8
clone_size: many
j_call: TRBJ1-1
d_call: -
cdr3_nt: TGTGCCAGCAGCCTTGGACAGTCAGAACAGGCTGAAGCTTTCTTT
cdr3_aa: CASSLGQSEQAEAFF

v_call: TRBV7-6
clone_size: -
j_call: TRBJ1-1
d_call: -
cdr3_nt: TGTGCCAGCAGCGCGAATGGGGACACTGAAGCTTTCTTT
cdr3_aa: CASSANGDTEAFF

v_call: TRBV4-2
clone_size: -
j_call: TRBJ2-3
d_call: TRBD2
cdr3_nt: TGTGCCAGCAGCGAAGTCCGAGGTGGAGCGGGGGGGGCAGATACGCAGTATTTT
cdr3_aa: CASSEVRGGAGGADTQYF

v_call: TRBV20-1
clone_size: -
j_call: TRBJ1-1
d_call: TRBD1
cdr3_nt: TGCAGTGCTAGAGACAGAACAGGACAGGGGGCGAACACTGAAGCTTTCTTT
cdr3_aa: CSARDRTGQGANTEAFF

v_call: TRBV12-5
clone_size: -
j_call: TRBJ1-2
d_call: -
cdr3_nt: TGTGCTAGTGGTTTGGTACTGAGGGGAGGCGGCTACACCTTC
cdr3_aa: CASGLVLRGGGYTF

v_call: TRBV12-3/TRBV12-4
clone_size: -
j_call: TRBJ1-6
d_call: TRBD1
cdr3_nt: TGTGCCAGCAGCCGTGACCGGGACAGATTCTATAATTCACCCCTCCACTTT
cdr3_aa: CASSRDRDRFYNSPLHF

v_call: TRBV28
clone_size: few
j_call: TRBJ1-1
d_call: TRBD1
cdr3_nt: TGTGCCAGCAGTTTCTCAATCCCGGGGACAGGGTTCGCTGAAGCTTTCTTT
cdr3_aa: CASSFSIPGTGFAEAFF

v_call: TRBV6-5
clone_size: -
j_call: TRBJ1-3
d_call: -
cdr3_nt: TGTGCCAGCAGTTACAGGGGAATATCCGGAAACACCATATATTTT
cdr3_aa: CASSYRGISGNTIYF

v_call: TRBV12-5
clone_size: -
j_call: TRBJ2-3
d_call: -
cdr3_nt: TGTGCTAGTGGCTACGACAGGACGGATACGCAGTATTTT
cdr3_aa: CASGYDRTDTQYF

v_call: TRBV7-4
clone_size: once
j_call: TRBJ2-5
d_call: -
cdr3_nt: TGTGCCAGCAGCTTAGGGCCCAGGCGGCAAGAGACCCAGTACTTC
cdr3_aa: CASSLGPRRQETQYF

v_call: TRBV12-5
clone_size: -
j_call: TRBJ2-2
d_call: TRBD2
cdr3_nt: TGTGCTAGTGGGAAGCGGGAGGGGACCGGGGAGCTGTTTTTT
cdr3_aa: CASGKREGTGELFF

v_call: TRBV5-1
clone_size: few
j_call: TRBJ2-3
d_call: -
cdr3_nt: TGCGCCAGCAGGGATTCGGGAGATACGCAGTATTTT
cdr3_aa: CASRDSGDTQYF

v_call: TRBV11-2
clone_size: once
j_call: TRBJ2-2
d_call: TRBD2
cdr3_nt: TGTGCCAGCAGCCGACTATGGGGGGGGGGGGAGCTGTTTTTT
cdr3_aa: CASSRLWGGGELFF

v_call: TRBV7-2
clone_size: few
j_call: TRBJ2-7
d_call: -
cdr3_nt: TGTGCCAGCAGCCGCCCCGGACAGAGTACGTGGGAGCAGTACTTC
cdr3_aa: CASSRPGQSTWEQYF

v_call: TRBV30
clone_size: -
j_call: TRBJ2-1
d_call: TRBD2
cdr3_nt: TGTGCCTGGAGTGTACGCCTAGCGGGAGGGGAGAGGGGTGAGCAGTTCTTC
cdr3_aa: CAWSVRLAGGERGEQFF

v_call: TRBV11-2
clone_size: -
j_call: TRBJ1-1
d_call: -
cdr3_nt: TGTGCCAGCAGCTTCAGGTGTGAAGCTTTCTTT
cdr3_aa: CASSFRCEAFF

v_call: TRBV12-3/TRBV12-4
clone_size: -
j_call: TRBJ1-5
d_call: TRBD1
cdr3_nt: TGTGCCAGCAGTCTTAGACAGGGGTTTCTTAGCAATCAGCCCCAGCATTTT
cdr3_aa: CASSLRQGFLSNQPQHF

v_call: TRBV7-2
clone_size: -
j_call: TRBJ2-7
d_call: TRBD2
cdr3_nt: TGTGCCAGCAGCTTAATGCTAGCGGGAGGGTACGAGCAGTACTTC
cdr3_aa: CASSLMLAGGYEQYF

v_call: TRBV27
clone_size: -
j_call: TRBJ1-1
d_call: -
cdr3_nt: TGTGCCAGCATTAAACATGGGAACACTGAAGCTTTCTTT
cdr3_aa: CASIKHGNTEAFF

v_call: TRBV20-1
clone_size: -
j_call: TRBJ2-5
d_call: -
cdr3_nt: TGCAGTGCTAGAGATGGTAGGGAAGAAGAGACCCAGTACTTC
cdr3_aa: CSARDGREEETQYF

v_call: TRBV12-3/TRBV12-4
clone_size: -
j_call: TRBJ2-3
d_call: -
cdr3_nt: TGTGCCAGCAGCCCCCCCGTGCGGACGCAGTATTTT
cdr3_aa: CASSPPVRTQYF

v_call: TRBV2
clone_size: once
j_call: TRBJ2-1
d_call: TRBD1
cdr3_nt: TGTGCCAGCAGTGGACAGGGCCCGGGTGAGCAGTTCTTC
cdr3_aa: CASSGQGPGEQFF